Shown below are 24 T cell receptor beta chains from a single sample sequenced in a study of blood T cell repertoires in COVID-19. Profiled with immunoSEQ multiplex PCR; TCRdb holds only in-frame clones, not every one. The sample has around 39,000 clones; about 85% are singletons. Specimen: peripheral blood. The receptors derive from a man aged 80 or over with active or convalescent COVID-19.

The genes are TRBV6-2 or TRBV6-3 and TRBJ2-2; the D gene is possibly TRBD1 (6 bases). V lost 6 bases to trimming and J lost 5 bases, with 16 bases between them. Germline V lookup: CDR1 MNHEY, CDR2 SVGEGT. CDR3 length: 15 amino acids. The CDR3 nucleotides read TGTGCCAGCAGCGGACAGACTGGGGATACCGGGGAGCTGTTTTTT. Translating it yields CASSGQTGDTGELFF.

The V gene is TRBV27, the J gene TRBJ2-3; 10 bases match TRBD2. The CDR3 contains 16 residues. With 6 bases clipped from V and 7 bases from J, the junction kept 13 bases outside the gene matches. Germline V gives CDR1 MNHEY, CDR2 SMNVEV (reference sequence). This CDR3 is CASRPPLAGVGNTQYF. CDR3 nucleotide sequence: TGTGCCAGCAGACCCCCCCTAGCGGGAGTGGGGAATACGCAGTATTTT.

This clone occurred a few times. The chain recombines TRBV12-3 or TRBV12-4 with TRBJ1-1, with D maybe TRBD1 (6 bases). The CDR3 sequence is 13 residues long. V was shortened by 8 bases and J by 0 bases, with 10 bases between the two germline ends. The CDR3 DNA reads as TGTGCCAGCCACAGGGTTCTGAACACTGAAGCTTTCTTT. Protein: CASHRVLNTEAFF.

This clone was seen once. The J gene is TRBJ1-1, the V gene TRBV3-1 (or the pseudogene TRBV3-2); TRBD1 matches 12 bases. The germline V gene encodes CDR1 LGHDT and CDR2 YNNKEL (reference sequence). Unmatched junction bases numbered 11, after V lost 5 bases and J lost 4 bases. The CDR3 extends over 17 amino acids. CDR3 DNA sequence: TGTGCCAGCAGCGGCCGGGACAGGGGGCTACGGGGCACTGAAGCTTTCTTT. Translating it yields CASSGRDRGLRGTEAFF.

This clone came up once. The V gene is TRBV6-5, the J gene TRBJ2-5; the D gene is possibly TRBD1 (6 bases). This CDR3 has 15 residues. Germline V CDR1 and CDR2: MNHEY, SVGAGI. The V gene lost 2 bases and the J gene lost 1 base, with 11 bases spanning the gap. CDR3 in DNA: TGTGCCAGCAGTTACACAGGGAGTGTCCAAGAGACCCAGTACTTC. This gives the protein CASSYTGSVQETQYF.

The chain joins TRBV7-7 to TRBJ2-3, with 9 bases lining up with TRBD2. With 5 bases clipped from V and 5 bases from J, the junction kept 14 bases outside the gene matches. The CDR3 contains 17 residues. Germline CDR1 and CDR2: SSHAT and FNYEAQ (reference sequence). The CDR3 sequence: CASSVKAGGGAGDTQYF. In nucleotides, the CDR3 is TGTGCCAGCAGCGTGAAAGCGGGAGGTGGGGCCGGAGATACGCAGTATTTT.

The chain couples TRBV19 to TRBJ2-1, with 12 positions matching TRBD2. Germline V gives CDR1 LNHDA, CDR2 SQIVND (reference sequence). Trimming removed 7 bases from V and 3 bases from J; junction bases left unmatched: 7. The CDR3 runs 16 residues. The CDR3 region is CASTTTSGSDYNEQFF. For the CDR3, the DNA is TGTGCCAGTACTACGACTAGCGGGAGTGACTACAATGAGCAGTTCTTC.

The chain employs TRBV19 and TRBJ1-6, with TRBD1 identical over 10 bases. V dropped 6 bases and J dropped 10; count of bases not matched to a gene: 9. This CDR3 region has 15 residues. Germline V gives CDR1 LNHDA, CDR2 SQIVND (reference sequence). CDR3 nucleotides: TGTGCCAGTAGAAGCCGGGACAGGGGAAAATCACCCCTCCACTTT. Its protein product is CASRSRDRGKSPLHF.

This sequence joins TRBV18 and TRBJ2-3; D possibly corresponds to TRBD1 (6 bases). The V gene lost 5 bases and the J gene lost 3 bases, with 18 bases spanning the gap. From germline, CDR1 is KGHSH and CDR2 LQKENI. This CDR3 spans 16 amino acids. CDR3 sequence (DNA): TGTGCCAGCTCAACTAACAGGGAAGGGCGGACAGATACGCAGTATTTT. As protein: CASSTNREGRTDTQYF.

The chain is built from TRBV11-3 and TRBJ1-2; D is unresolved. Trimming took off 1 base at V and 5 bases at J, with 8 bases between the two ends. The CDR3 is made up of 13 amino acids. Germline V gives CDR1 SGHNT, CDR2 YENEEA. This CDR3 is CASSLARLYGYTF. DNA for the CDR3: TGTGCCAGCAGCTTAGCGCGACTGTATGGCTACACCTTC.

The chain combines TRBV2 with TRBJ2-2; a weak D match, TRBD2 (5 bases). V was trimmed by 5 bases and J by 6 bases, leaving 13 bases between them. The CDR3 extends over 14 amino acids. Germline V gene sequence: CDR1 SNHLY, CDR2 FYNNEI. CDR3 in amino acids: CASSRTLGSGELFF. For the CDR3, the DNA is TGTGCCAGCAGTCGGACTTTGGGGTCCGGGGAGCTGTTTTTT.

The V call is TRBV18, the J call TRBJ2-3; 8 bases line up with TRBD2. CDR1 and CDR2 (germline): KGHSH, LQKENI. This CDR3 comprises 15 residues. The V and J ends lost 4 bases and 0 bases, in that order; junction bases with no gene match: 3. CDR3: CASSLSGGSTDTQYF. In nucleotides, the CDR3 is TGTGCCAGCTCACTCAGCGGGGGAAGCACAGATACGCAGTATTTT. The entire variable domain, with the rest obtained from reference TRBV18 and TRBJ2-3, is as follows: NAGVMQNPRHLVRRRGQEARLRCSPMKGHSHVYWYRQLPEEGLKFMVYLQKENIIDESGMPKERFSAEFPKEGPSILRIQQVVRGDSAAYFCASSLSGGSTDTQYFGPGTRLTVL.

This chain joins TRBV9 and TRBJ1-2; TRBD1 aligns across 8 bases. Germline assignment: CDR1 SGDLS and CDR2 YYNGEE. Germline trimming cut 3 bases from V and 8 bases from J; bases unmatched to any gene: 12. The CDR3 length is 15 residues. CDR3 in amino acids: CASSATRQGNNGYTF. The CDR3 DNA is TGTGCCAGCAGCGCTACCAGACAGGGGAACAACGGCTACACCTTC.

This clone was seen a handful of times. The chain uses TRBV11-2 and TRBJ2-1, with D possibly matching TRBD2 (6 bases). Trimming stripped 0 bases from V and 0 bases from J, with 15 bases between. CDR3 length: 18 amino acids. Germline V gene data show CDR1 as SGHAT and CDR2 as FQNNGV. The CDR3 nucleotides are TGTGCCAGCAGCTTAGACGGAGGGTACCACCGCTCCTACAATGAGCAGTTCTTC. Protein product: CASSLDGGYHRSYNEQFF.

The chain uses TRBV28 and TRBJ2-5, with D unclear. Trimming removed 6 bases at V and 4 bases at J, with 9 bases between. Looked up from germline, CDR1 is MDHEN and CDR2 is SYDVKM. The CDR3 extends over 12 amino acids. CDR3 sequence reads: CASSRRVETQYF. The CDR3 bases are TGTGCCAGCAGCCGCCGAGTAGAGACCCAGTACTTC.

CDR3 sequence reads: CASSFGTGDFNYGYTF. As DNA, the CDR3 is TGTGCCAGCAGCTTCGGGACAGGGGATTTTAACTATGGCTACACCTTC. The chain uses TRBV9 and TRBJ1-2; 10 positions match TRBD1. The CDR3 is 16 residues long. The V segment lost 4 bases and the J segment 1 base; nucleotides outside the gene matches: 7. Looked up from germline, CDR1 is SGDLS and CDR2 is YYNGEE.

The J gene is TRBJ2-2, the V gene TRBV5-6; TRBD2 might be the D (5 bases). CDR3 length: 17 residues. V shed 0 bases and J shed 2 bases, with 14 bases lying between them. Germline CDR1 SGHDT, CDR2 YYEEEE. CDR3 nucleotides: TGTGCCAGCAGCTTGGGTCGGGGAACAATTAACACCGGGGAGCTGTTTTTT. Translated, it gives CASSLGRGTINTGELFF.

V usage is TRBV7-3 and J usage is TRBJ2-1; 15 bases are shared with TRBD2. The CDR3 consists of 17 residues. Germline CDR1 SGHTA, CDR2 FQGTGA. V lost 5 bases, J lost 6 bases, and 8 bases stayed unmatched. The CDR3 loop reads CASSALTGLAGGNEQFF. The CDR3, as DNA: TGTGCCAGCAGCGCGTTGACGGGACTAGCGGGAGGCAATGAGCAGTTCTTC.

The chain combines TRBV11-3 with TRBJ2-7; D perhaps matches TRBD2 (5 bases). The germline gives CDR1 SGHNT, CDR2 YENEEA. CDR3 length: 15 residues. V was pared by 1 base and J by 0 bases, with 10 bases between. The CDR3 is CASSLGGPNSYEQYF. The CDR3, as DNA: TGTGCCAGCAGCTTAGGAGGGCCAAACTCCTACGAGCAGTACTTC. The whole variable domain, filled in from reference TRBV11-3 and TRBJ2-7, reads EAGVVQSPRYKIIEKKQPVAFWCNPISGHNTLYWYLQNLGQGPELLIRYENEEAVDDSQLPKDRFSAERLKGVDSTLKIQPAELGDSAVYLCASSLGGPNSYEQYFGPGTRLTVT.

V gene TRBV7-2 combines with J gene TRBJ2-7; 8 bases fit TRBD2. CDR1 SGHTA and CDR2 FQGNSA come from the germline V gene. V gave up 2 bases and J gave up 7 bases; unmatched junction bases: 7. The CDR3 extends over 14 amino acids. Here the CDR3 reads CASSLRAGEREQYF. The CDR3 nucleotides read TGTGCCAGCAGCTTAAGAGCGGGAGAAAGGGAGCAGTACTTC.

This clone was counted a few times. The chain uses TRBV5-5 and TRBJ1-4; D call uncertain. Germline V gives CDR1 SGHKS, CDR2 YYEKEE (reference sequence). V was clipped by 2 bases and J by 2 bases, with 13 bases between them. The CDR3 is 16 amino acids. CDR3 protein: CASSFSGSTTNEKLFF. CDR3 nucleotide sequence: TGTGCCAGCAGCTTCTCCGGGAGTACGACTAATGAAAAACTGTTTTTT. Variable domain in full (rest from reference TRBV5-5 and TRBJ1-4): DAGVTQSPTHLIKTRGQQVTLRCSPISGHKSVSWYQQVLGQGPQFIFQYYEKEERGRGNFPDRFSARQFPNYSSELNVNALLLGDSALYLCASSFSGSTTNEKLFFGSGTQLSVL.

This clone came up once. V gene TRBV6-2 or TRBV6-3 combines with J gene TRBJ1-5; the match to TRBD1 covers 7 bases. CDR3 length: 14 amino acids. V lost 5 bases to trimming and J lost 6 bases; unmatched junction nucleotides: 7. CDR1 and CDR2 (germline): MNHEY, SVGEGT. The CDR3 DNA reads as TGTGCCAGCAGTCCAGGGACAGTAGTTCAGCCCCAGCATTTT. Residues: CASSPGTVVQPQHF.

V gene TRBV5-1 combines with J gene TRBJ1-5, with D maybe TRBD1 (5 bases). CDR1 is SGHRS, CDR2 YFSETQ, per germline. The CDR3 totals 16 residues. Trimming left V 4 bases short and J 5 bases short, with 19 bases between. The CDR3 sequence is CASSPRRQRSDQPQHF. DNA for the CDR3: TGCGCCAGCAGCCCCCGAAGACAGAGGTCAGATCAGCCCCAGCATTTT. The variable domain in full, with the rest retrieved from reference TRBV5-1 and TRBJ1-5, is KAGVTQTPRYLIKTRGQQVTLSCSPISGHRSVSWYQQTPGQGLQFLFEYFSETQRNKGNFPGRFSGRQFSNSRSEMNVSTLELGDSALYLCASSPRRQRSDQPQHFGDGTRLSIL.

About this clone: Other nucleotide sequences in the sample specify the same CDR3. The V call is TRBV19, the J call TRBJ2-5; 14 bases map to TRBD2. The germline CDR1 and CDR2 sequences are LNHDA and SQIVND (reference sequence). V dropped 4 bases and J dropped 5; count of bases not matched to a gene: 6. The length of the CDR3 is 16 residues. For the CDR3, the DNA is TGTGCCAGTAGTAGGGGGACTAGCGGGAGAGGGGAGACCCAGTACTTC. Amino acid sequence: CASSRGTSGRGETQYF.